This is a list of T cell receptor beta chains from one sample in a study of early T cells in non-severe SARS-CoV-2 infection. TCRdb passed the 5' RACE reads through MiXCR, listing each CDR3 protein once. The table lists around 56,000 distinct CDR3 sequences, less than 9.5% of them singletons. This specimen consisted of whole blood, obtained at baseline. The receptors derive from an adult who was a healthcare worker with PCR-confirmed SARS-CoV-2 infection or an uninfected control (not recorded which). CDR3s leave out the opening cysteine and the closing phenylalanine or tryptophan.

j_call v_call cdr3_length cdr3_aa
TRBJ1-5 TRBV6-2/TRBV6-3 11 AIKRGGNQPQH
TRBJ2-5 TRBV12-3/TRBV12-4 15 ASSFVLRLADQETQY
TRBJ2-7 TRBV20-1 12 SASPTGQGAEQY
TRBJ2-2 TRBV29-1 12 SVASGPNTGELF
TRBJ2-7 TRBV20-1 13 SARGGGGWGHEQY
TRBJ2-1 TRBV29-1 12 SVAGTSGSNEQF
TRBJ2-1 TRBV20-1 13 SARDSSGSFNEQF
TRBJ2-5 TRBV9 13 ASSVALAGGETQY
TRBJ2-1 TRBV29-1 10 SPVSSYNEQF
TRBJ2-2 TRBV10-2 11 ASREGRYGELF
TRBJ1-1 TRBV20-1 11 SARAAANTEAF
TRBJ1-1 TRBV20-1 11 SARDVENTEAF
TRBJ1-2 TRBV18 15 ASSKDIYSDFNYGYT
TRBJ2-1 TRBV7-3 13 ASSLRLAGVNEQF
TRBJ2-1 TRBV10-3 18 AISETASTDRDRVTHEQF
TRBJ2-3 TRBV12-3/TRBV12-4 13 ASSRGQGAADTQY
TRBJ2-5 TRBV28 11 ASSWAGGETQY
TRBJ1-1 TRBV30 11 ASDREFATEAF
TRBJ2-1 TRBV28 14 ASSFLGLAARGEQF
TRBJ2-2 TRBV7-3 14 ASSLGAGAGTGELF
TRBJ2-5 TRBV28 13 ASSLGQSWKETQY
TRBJ2-4 TRBV7-8 17 ASSQPLILVGGYRNIQY
TRBJ2-7 TRBV7-3 11 ASSFYAGYEQY
TRBJ2-1 TRBV5-5 13 ASSFFDGSYNEQF
TRBJ2-1 TRBV7-9 12 ASSPGEDHNEQF
TRBJ2-1 TRBV7-9 12 ASSVDPMSNEQF
TRBJ2-5 TRBV6-2/TRBV6-3 14 ASSYTLDREVETQY
TRBJ1-1 TRBV3-1 12 ASSQDAQNTEAF
TRBJ2-1 TRBV11-2 14 ASSEKGLAGVYEQF
TRBJ1-1 TRBV3-1 11 ASSQEYVGRAF
TRBJ1-6 TRBV27 13 ASSLQGGGNSPLH
TRBJ2-5 TRBV20-1 12 SAQSGLGQETQY
TRBJ2-3 TRBV7-9 15 ASTERTPTVSTDTQY
TRBJ2-7 TRBV7-9 14 ASSLLRGTVLDEQY
TRBJ2-1 TRBV6-2/TRBV6-3 16 ASSYRGWSDTSYNEQF
TRBJ1-1 TRBV18 12 ASSPGTDNTEAF
TRBJ2-7 TRBV28 10 ASSLGGGEQY
TRBJ2-2 TRBV4-1 14 ASSQDRGSNTGELF
TRBJ1-3 TRBV27 11 ASSLNSGNTIY
TRBJ2-7 TRBV2 12 ASSPLAVTYEQY
TRBJ1-2 TRBV12-3/TRBV12-4 11 ASTLVGGNGYT
TRBJ1-2 TRBV7-3 15 ASSLTLTGTGYYGYT
TRBJ2-7 TRBV27 9 ASSFGVEQY
TRBJ2-2 TRBV5-3 13 ARDRRGANTGELF
TRBJ2-1 TRBV27 12 ASSFNPPLNEQF
TRBJ1-2 TRBV28 12 ASSTHDRGYGYT